The text below deals with one T cell receptor beta chain. CDR3 length: 16 residues. V gave up 1 base and J gave up 2 bases, with 9 bases separating them. CDR1 LGHDT and CDR2 YNNKEL come from the germline V gene (reference sequence). This entry comes from a study of blood T cell repertoires in COVID-19. The data were produced by immunoSEQ multiplex PCR, yet TCRdb's version contains in-frame clones alone and is incomplete. This table holds fewer than 300,000 clones, 65% to 85% found once. The genes are TRBV3-1 (or the pseudogene TRBV3-2) and TRBJ2-6; the D gene is possibly TRBD1 (6 bases). The TCR comes from an elderly man with acute or convalescent COVID-19. Material for sequencing was peripheral blood. CDR3 residues: CASSQAQGTGANVLTF. CDR3 nucleotide sequence: TGTGCCAGCAGCCAAGCTCAGGGGACTGGGGCCAACGTCCTGACTTTC.